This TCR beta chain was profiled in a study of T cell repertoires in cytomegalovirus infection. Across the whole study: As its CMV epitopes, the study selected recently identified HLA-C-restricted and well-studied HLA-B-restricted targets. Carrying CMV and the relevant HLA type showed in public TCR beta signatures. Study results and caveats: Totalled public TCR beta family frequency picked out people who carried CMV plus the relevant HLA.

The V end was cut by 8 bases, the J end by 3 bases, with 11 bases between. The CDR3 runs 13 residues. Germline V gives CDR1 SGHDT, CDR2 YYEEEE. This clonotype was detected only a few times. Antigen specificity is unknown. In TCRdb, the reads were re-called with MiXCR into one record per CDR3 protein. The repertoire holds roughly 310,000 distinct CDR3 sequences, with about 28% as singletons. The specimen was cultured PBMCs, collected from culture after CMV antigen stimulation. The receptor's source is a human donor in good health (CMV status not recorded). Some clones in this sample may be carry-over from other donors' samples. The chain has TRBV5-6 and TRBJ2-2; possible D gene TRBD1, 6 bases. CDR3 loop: CASGGSDTGELFF. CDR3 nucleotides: TGTGCCAGTGGGGGCAGCGACACCGGGGAGCTGTTTTTT.